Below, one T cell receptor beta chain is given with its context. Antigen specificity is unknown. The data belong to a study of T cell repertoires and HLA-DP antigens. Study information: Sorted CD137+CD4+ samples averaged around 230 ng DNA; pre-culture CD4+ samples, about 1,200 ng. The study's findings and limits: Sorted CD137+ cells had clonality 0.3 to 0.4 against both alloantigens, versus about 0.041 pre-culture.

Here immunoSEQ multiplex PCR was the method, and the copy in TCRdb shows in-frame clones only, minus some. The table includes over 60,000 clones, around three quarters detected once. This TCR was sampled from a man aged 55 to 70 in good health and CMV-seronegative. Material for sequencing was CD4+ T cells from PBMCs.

The CDR3 region is CASSLGTSGRGNIQYF. The CDR3 DNA follows: TGTGCCAGCAGTTTAGGGACTAGCGGGAGGGGAAACATTCAGTACTTC. The chain recombines TRBV27 with TRBJ2-4; TRBD2 aligns across 16 bases. The CDR3 has 16 amino acids. Trimming at V came to 2 bases and at J to 6 bases, leaving 1 base not matched to a gene. Germline V lookup: CDR1 MNHEY, CDR2 SMNVEV (reference sequence).